This T cell receptor beta chain comes out of a study of blood T cell repertoires in COVID-19. Across the study: The analysed material was cDNA or gDNA that came from T cells, B-cell-depleted T cells, or PBMCs.

Generated by immunoSEQ multiplex PCR, the TCRdb table keeps only in-frame clones and is missing some. The table lists approximately 91,000 clones, approximately 90% of them singletons, with 4% to 5% in the top ten. The CDR3 runs to 14 residues. CDR1 is MNHEY, CDR2 SMNVEV, per germline (reference sequence). V shed 6 bases and J shed 5 bases, with 16 bases lying between them. The sample taken for sequencing was peripheral blood. The sequence was collected from a man aged 65 to 85 with acute or convalescent COVID-19. The V and J genes are TRBV27 and TRBJ2-5, with no clear D. The CDR3 nucleotides read TGTGCCAGCAGAAAGAGCTTCCCACCGGAGACCCAGTACTTC. Translating gives CASRKSFPPETQYF.